One sample yielded the 13 T cell receptor beta chains listed below, sequenced in a study of T-cell reconstitution after alpha-beta-depleted transplantation in children. Unique molecular identifiers were used in preparing the TCRbeta library. One entry per CDR3 protein, called by TCRdb with MiXCR from the PCR reads. The table lists a few hundred thousand distinct CDR3 sequences, approximately 23% of them singletons, with 9.5% to 12% in the top ten. The material sequenced was PBMCs, mostly from graft donor cells, taken 180 days after TCRalphabeta/CD19-depleted stem cell transplant. The receptors shown here come from a male patient aged 10-17 years who had a stem cell transplant for acute lymphoblastic leukemia, so the T cells may come from the graft donor.

V gene TRBV4-2 combines with J gene TRBJ2-3; 8 bases agree with TRBD2. Per the germline V gene, CDR1 is LGHNA and CDR2 is YNFKEQ. Germline trimming cut 3 bases from V and 1 base from J; bases unmatched to any gene: 12. The CDR3 spans 18 residues. The CDR3 DNA follows: TGTGCCAGCAGCCAGGATTTGTGGTGGCGGGAGGGCACAGATACGCAGTATTTT. Translating it yields CASSQDLWWREGTDTQYF.

The V gene is TRBV25-1, the J gene TRBJ2-5, with 10 bases that match TRBD2. The V gene end was trimmed by 1 base and the J gene end by 0 bases; junction bases not matched to a gene: 5. The CDR3 is 17 amino acids. CDR1 is MGHDK and CDR2 is SYGVNS in the germline V gene. The CDR3 here is CASSELRTSGDQETQYF. In nucleotides, the CDR3 is TGTGCCAGCAGTGAATTGCGGACTAGCGGAGACCAAGAGACCCAGTACTTC.

The J gene is TRBJ1-3, the V gene TRBV7-2; D is ambiguous. V was trimmed by 5 bases and J by 3 bases, leaving 14 bases between them. The V gene's germline CDR1 is SGHTA and CDR2 FQGNSA. The CDR3 runs to 15 residues. The DNA of the CDR3 is TGTGCCAGCAGCCGTCAATTCCCCAGTGGAAACACCATATATTTT. Encoded protein: CASSRQFPSGNTIYF.

This clonotype was picked up a small number of times. V gene TRBV9 combines with J gene TRBJ2-1, with TRBD2 identical over 8 bases. CDR3 length: 15 residues. V was clipped by 3 bases and J by 8 bases; unmatched bases: 10. Germline-derived CDR1 and CDR2 are SGDLS and YYNGEE. The CDR3 DNA reads as TGTGCCAGCAGCGGAAGAGCGGGAGAACTAGATGAGCAGTTCTTC. Protein: CASSGRAGELDEQFF.

The V gene is TRBV10-3, the J gene TRBJ1-5; TRBD1 aligns across 10 bases. The germline gives CDR1 ENHRY, CDR2 SYGVKD. The CDR3 spans 15 residues. After removal of 3 bases from V and 5 bases from J, the junction contained 4 bases not matched to a gene. The CDR3 DNA sequence: TGTGCCATCAGTGAAGGGGACAGGGGAGATCAGCCCCAGCATTTT. Translating it yields CAISEGDRGDQPQHF.

This clonotype was seen many times. The chain joins TRBV4-1 to TRBJ1-4; 8 bases align to TRBD1. The germline CDR1 and CDR2 sequences are MGHRA and YSYEKL. V dropped 3 bases and J dropped 3; count of bases not matched to a gene: 12. CDR3 length: 18 residues. CDR3 DNA sequence: TGCGCCAGCAGCCACGGACAGGGATTGTGGAGAGCTAATGAAAAACTGTTTTTT. This encodes CASSHGQGLWRANEKLFF.

This clonotype has a handful of counts. The chain couples TRBV12-3 or TRBV12-4 to TRBJ1-1; D gene uncertain. This CDR3 has 15 amino acids. V lost 3 bases and J lost 0, with 11 bases in between. The CDR3 region is CASSFSKGLNTEAFF. The CDR3 DNA sequence: TGTGCCAGCAGTTTTTCAAAGGGATTGAACACTGAAGCTTTCTTT.

The table lists this clonotype with a few counts. This chain joins TRBV5-1 and TRBJ1-1; D not certain. CDR1 and CDR2 from the germline V gene are SGHRS and YFSETQ. The CDR3 totals 13 residues. V lost 4 bases and J 5 bases, leaving 12 bases between the germline ends. CDR3 sequence reads: CASSPGLDTEAFF. CDR3 DNA sequence: TGCGCCAGCAGCCCGGGTTTGGATACTGAAGCTTTCTTT.

This clonotype has only a few counts. This sequence joins TRBV5-6 and TRBJ1-2; 9 bases match TRBD1. Germline CDR1 reads SGHDT; CDR2 reads YYEEEE. The CDR3 has 16 amino acids. The trim removed 3 bases at V and 3 bases at J, leaving 9 bases unmatched. This CDR3 reads CASSSNMGQGDYGYTF. In nucleotides, the CDR3 is TGTGCCAGCAGCTCGAATATGGGACAGGGAGACTATGGCTACACCTTC.

This CDR3 reads CASNPGQVNQPQHF. CDR3 coding DNA: TGTGCCAGCAATCCGGGACAAGTTAATCAGCCCCAGCATTTT. The genes are TRBV28 and TRBJ1-5; the D gene is possibly TRBD1 (6 bases). The CDR3 totals 14 residues. Trimming cost V 7 bases and J 4 bases, with 14 bases left between them. The V gene's germline CDR1 is MDHEN and CDR2 SYDVKM.

V usage is TRBV7-3 and J usage is TRBJ2-3; D ambiguous. Trimming left V 1 base short and J 5 bases short, with 7 bases between. The germline V gene encodes CDR1 SGHTA and CDR2 FQGTGA. The CDR3 totals 13 residues. CDR3 residues: CASSLNRIDTQYF. The CDR3 nucleotides read TGTGCCAGCAGCTTAAATAGGATAGATACGCAGTATTTT. The full variable domain, rest sourced from reference TRBV7-3 and TRBJ2-3, is GAGVSQTPSNKVTEKGKYVELRCDPISGHTALYWYRQSLGQGPEFLIYFQGTGAADDSGLPNDRFFAVRPEGSVSTLKIQRTERGDSAVYLCASSLNRIDTQYFGPGTRLTVL.

The V and J genes are TRBV7-9 and TRBJ1-4, with no clear D. The V end was cut by 1 base, the J end by 8 bases, with 11 bases between. The CDR3 length is 14 residues. The V gene's germline CDR1 is SEHNR and CDR2 FQNEAQ (reference sequence). For the CDR3, the DNA is TGTGCCAGCAGCTTAGGGGCACCTCTGGAAAAACTGTTTTTT. It specifies CASSLGAPLEKLFF. The whole variable domain, remainder taken from reference TRBV7-9 and TRBJ1-4, is DTGVSQNPRHKITKRGQNVTFRCDPISEHNRLYWYRQTLGQGPEFLTYFQNEAQLEKSRLLSDRFSAERPKGSFSTLEIQRTEQGDSAMYLCASSLGAPLEKLFFGSGTQLSVL.

In its sample, this clonotype was seen a few times. The gene calls are TRBV7-8 and TRBJ2-7; D gene uncertain. This CDR3 contains 11 residues. Germline V gene lookup returns CDR1 SGHVS and CDR2 FQNEAQ. The germline V and J ends were trimmed by 1 base and 6 bases, with 4 bases remaining between them. The CDR3 bases are TGTGCCAGCAGCTTAGGTATCGAGCAGTACTTC. The encoded protein is CASSLGIEQYF.